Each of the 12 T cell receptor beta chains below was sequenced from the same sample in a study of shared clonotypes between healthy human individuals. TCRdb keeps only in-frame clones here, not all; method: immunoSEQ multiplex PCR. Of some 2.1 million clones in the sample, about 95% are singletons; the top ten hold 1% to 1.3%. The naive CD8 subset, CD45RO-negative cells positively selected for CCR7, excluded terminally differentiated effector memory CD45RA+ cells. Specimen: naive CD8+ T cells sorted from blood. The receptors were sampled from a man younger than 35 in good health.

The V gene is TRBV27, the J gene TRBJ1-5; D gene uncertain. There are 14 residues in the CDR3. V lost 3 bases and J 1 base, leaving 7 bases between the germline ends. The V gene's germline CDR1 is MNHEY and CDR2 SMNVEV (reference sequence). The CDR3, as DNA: TGTGCCAGCAGTTTCGAATGGAGCAATCAGCCCCAGCATTTT. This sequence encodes CASSFEWSNQPQHF.

CDR3 in DNA: TGTGCCAGCGCCCCAGGCCCTAACTATGGCTACACCTTC. Residues: CASAPGPNYGYTF. The V and J genes are TRBV6-5 and TRBJ1-2; the D is unclear. The V and J ends lost 8 bases and 0 bases respectively, with 10 bases between them. This CDR3 has 13 amino acids. Germline CDR1 and CDR2: MNHEY and SVGAGI.

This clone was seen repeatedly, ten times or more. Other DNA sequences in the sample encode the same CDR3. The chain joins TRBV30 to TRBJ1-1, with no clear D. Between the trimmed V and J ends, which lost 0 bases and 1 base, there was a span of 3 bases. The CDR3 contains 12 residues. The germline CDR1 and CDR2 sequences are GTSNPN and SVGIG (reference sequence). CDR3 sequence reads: CAWSVGNTEAFF. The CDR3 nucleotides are TGTGCCTGGAGTGTAGGGAACACTGAAGCTTTCTTT.

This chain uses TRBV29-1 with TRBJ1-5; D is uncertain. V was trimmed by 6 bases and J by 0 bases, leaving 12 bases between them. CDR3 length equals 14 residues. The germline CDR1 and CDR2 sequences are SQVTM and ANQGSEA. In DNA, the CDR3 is TGCAGCGTGGGAGGGCCAGATAGCAATCAGCCCCAGCATTTT. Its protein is CSVGGPDSNQPQHF.

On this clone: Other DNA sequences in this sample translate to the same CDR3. This chain's CDR3 is CASSQAETQPQHF. The DNA for the CDR3 is TGCGCCAGCAGCCAAGCTGAGACCCAGCCCCAGCATTTT. The chain employs TRBV4-1 and TRBJ1-5; no reliable D call. From germline, CDR1 is MGHRA and CDR2 YSYEKL. The CDR3 consists of 13 residues. V lost 1 base to trimming and J lost 7 bases, with 8 bases between them.

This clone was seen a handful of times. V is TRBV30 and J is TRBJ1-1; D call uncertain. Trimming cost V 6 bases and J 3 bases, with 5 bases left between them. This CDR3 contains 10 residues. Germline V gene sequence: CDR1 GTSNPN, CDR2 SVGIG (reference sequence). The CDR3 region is CACGDTEAFF. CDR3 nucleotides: TGTGCCTGCGGGGACACTGAAGCTTTCTTT.

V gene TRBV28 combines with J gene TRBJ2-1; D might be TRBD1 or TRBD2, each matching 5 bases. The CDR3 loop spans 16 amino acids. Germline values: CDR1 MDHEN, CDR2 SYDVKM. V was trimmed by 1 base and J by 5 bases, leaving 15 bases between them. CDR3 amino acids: CASSLLSGGANNEQFF. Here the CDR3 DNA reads TGTGCCAGCAGTTTATTGAGTGGGGGAGCAAACAATGAGCAGTTCTTC.

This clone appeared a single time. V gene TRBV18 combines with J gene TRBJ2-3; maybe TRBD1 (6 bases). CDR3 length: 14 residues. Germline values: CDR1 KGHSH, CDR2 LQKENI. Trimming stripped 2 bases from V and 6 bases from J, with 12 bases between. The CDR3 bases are TGTGCCAGCTCACCAGTCGGCAGGGGCGATACGCAGTATTTT. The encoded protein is CASSPVGRGDTQYF.

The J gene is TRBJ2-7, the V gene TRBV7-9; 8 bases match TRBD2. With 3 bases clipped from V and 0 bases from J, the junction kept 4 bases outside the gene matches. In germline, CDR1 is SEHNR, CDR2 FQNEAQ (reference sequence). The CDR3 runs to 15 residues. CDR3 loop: CASSFREGSSYEQYF. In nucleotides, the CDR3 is TGTGCCAGCAGCTTCCGGGAGGGGAGCTCCTACGAGCAGTACTTC.

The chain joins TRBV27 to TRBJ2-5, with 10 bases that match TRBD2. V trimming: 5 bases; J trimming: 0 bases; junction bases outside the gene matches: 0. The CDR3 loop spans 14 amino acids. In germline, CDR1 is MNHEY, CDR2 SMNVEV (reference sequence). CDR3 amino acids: CASSLAGDQETQYF. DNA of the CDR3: TGTGCCAGCAGTCTAGCGGGAGACCAAGAGACCCAGTACTTC.

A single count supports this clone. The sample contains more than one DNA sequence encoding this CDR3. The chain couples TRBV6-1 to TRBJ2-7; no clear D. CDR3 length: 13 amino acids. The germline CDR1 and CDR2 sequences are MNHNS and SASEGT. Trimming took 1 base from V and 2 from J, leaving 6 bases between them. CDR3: CASSEGYAYEQYF. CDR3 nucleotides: TGTGCCAGCAGTGAAGGCTATGCCTACGAGCAGTACTTC.

CDR3 amino acids: CASGWDTYNEQFF. CDR3 DNA: TGTGCTAGTGGTTGGGACACGTACAATGAGCAGTTCTTC. The gene calls are TRBV12-5 and TRBJ2-1; maybe TRBD1 (6 bases). In germline, CDR1 is LGHNT, CDR2 FRNRAP. This CDR3 has 13 residues. The V end was cut by 4 bases, the J end by 4 bases, with 8 bases between. Variable domain in full (rest from reference TRBV12-5 and TRBJ2-1): DARVTQTPRHKVTEMGQEVTMRCQPILGHNTVFWYRQTMMQGLELLAYFRNRAPLDDSGMPKDRFSAEMPDATLATLKIQPSEPRDSAVYFCASGWDTYNEQFFGPGTRLTVL.